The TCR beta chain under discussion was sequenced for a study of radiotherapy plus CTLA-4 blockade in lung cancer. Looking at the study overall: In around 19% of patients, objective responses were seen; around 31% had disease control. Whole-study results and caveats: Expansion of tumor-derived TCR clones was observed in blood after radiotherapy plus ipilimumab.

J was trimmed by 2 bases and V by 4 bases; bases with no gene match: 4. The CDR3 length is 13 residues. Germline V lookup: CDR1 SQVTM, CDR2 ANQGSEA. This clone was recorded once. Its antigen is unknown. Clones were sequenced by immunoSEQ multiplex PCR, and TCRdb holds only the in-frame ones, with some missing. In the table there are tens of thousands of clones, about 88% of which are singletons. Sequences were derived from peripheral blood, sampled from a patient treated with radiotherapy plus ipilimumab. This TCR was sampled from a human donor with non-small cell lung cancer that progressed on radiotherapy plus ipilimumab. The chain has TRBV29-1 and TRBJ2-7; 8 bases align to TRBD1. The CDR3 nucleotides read TGCAGCGTTGGCGGGACAGGTCCCTACGAGCAGTACTTC. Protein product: CSVGGTGPYEQYF.